A selection of T cell receptor beta chains follows, all from one sample in a study of T cells in Graves' hyperthyroidism and ophthalmopathy. TCRdb redid the calling of the multiplex PCR reads with MiXCR, one entry per CDR3 protein. The sample gives around 500,000 distinct CDR3 sequences, 16% of which show up once; around 32% is in the top ten. The sequenced sample was blood. The receptor source for this set is a woman between 25 and 40 years old with Graves' ophthalmopathy. CDR3s include the opening cysteine and the closing phenylalanine or tryptophan. The D gene is left open where the match is weak. Expanded clones get a size class; other rows say once, few or many, or leave the size out.

D gene | clone size | J gene | CDR3 length | V gene | CDR3 protein | CDR3 DNA
TRBD1 | many | TRBJ1-2 | 12 | TRBV4-2 | CASSDRNYGYTF | TGTGCCAGCTCGGACAGGAACTATGGCTACACCTTC
- | few | TRBJ2-2 | 19 | TRBV12-3/TRBV12-4 | CASSAALNPRAANTGELFF | TGTGCCAGCAGTGCCGCGCTAAACCCTAGGGCTGCGAACACCGGGGAGCTGTTTTTT
TRBD1 | many | TRBJ2-7 | 14 | TRBV5-1 | CASSLDGTGLEQYF | TGCGCCAGCAGCTTAGATGGGACAGGGCTCGAGCAGTACTTC
- | - | TRBJ2-7 | 13 | TRBV6-1 | CASRTTSGVEQYF | TGTGCCAGCAGGACGACTTCGGGAGTCGAGCAGTACTTC
TRBD2 | many | TRBJ2-7 | 14 | TRBV4-2 | CASSILAGGYEQYF | TGTGCCAGCAGCATCTTAGCGGGGGGCTACGAGCAGTACTTC
- | few | TRBJ1-1 | 12 | TRBV7-9 | CASSLRTDEAFF | TGTGCCAGCAGCTTAAGGACAGATGAAGCTTTCTTT
- | many | TRBJ2-3 | 14 | TRBV2 | CASTQYAVADTQYF | TGTGCCAGCACCCAGTACGCAGTGGCAGATACGCAGTATTTT
- | - | TRBJ2-2 | 14 | TRBV6-2/TRBV6-3 | CASSVYQNTGELFF | TGTGCCAGCAGTGTTTATCAGAACACCGGGGAGCTGTTTTTT
- | - | TRBJ2-3 | 14 | TRBV15 | CATSSPADTDTQYF | TGTGCCACCAGCAGTCCGGCTGACACAGATACGCAGTATTTT
TRBD2 | - | TRBJ2-7 | 15 | TRBV20-1 | CSASEPGLAGGEQYF | TGCAGTGCCAGCGAACCGGGACTAGCGGGAGGTGAGCAGTACTTC
- | few | TRBJ1-3 | 14 | TRBV4-1 | CASSQAAMDNTIYF | TGCGCCAGCAGCCAAGCCGCCATGGACAACACCATATATTTT
TRBD1 | - | TRBJ1-5 | 15 | TRBV5-5 | CASTLSTGQGQPQHF | TGTGCCAGCACCCTTTCGACAGGACAGGGTCAGCCCCAGCATTTT
TRBD2 | many | TRBJ2-5 | 15 | TRBV5-8 | CASSLTSGRFETQYF | TGTGCCAGCAGCTTGACTAGCGGGAGATTCGAGACCCAGTACTTC
- | - | TRBJ1-5 | 14 | TRBV18 | CASSVGGEGQPQHF | TGTGCCAGTTCGGTTGGGGGTGAGGGCCAGCCCCAGCATTTT
TRBD1 | few | TRBJ2-4 | 13 | TRBV12-3/TRBV12-4 | CASGQDFENIQYF | TGTGCCAGCGGACAGGATTTCGAAAACATTCAGTACTTC
TRBD2 | many | TRBJ2-2 | 16 | TRBV30 | CAWSPAGTSRTGELFF | TGTGCCTGGAGTCCCGCCGGGACTAGCAGAACCGGGGAGCTGTTTTTT
- | many | TRBJ1-6 | 14 | TRBV6-1 | CASSALSGESPLHF | TGTGCCAGCAGTGCGCTCTCTGGGGAATCACCCCTCCACTTT
- | - | TRBJ1-6 | 15 | TRBV9 | CASSVGEGYFSPLHF | TGTGCCAGCAGCGTAGGGGAGGGGTACTTTTCACCCCTCCACTTT
- | few | TRBJ1-1 | 16 | TRBV4-2 | CASSQDLGTVNTEAFF | TGTGCCAGCAGCCAAGATCTCGGGACTGTGAACACTGAAGCTTTCTTT
- | few | TRBJ2-7 | 11 | TRBV6-1 | CASSSQDEQYF | TGTGCCAGCAGTTCACAAGACGAGCAGTACTTC
TRBD2 | many | TRBJ2-1 | 15 | TRBV7-2 | CASSLATSGRNEQFF | TGTGCCAGCAGCTTAGCAACTAGCGGGAGAAATGAGCAGTTCTTC
TRBD2 | - | TRBJ2-7 | 16 | TRBV6-6 | CASSYSVGGSTYEQYF | TGTGCCAGCAGTTACTCGGTGGGAGGGTCCACCTACGAGCAGTACTTC
TRBD1 | - | TRBJ2-7 | 13 | TRBV10-3 | CAISEDRVHEQYF | TGTGCCATCAGCGAGGACAGGGTCCACGAGCAGTACTTC
TRBD2 | few | TRBJ2-2 | 15 | TRBV2 | CASSGLAGAAGELFF | TGTGCCAGCAGTGGGTTAGCGGGAGCTGCCGGGGAGCTGTTTTTT
- | many | TRBJ2-1 | 11 | TRBV7-2 | CASSLVFEQFF | TGTGCCAGCAGCTTAGTTTTTGAGCAGTTCTTC
- | - | TRBJ2-6 | 16 | TRBV4-3 | CASSQDASSGANVLTF | TGCGCCAGCAGCCAAGATGCCAGCTCTGGGGCCAACGTCCTGACTTTC